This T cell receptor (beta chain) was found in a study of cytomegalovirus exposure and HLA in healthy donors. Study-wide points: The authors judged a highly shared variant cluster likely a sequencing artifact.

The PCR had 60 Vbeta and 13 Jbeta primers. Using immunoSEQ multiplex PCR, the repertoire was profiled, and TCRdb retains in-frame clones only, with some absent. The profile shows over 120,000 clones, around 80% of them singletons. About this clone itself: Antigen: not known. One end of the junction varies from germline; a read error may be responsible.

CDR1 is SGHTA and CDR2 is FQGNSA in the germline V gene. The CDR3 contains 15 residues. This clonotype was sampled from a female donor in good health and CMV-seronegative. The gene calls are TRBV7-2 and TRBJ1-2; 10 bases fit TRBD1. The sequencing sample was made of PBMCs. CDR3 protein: CASSPDRGRNFGYTF. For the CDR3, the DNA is TGTGCCAGCAGCCCCGACAGGGGGCGCAACTTTGGCTACACCTTC.